Listed below are T cell receptor beta chains from one sample, sequenced in a study of beta chain features in type 1 diabetes. Only in-frame clones appear in the TCRdb table, and some are missing; sequencing was by immunoSEQ multiplex PCR. Of about 410,000 clones in the sample, approximately 15% are singletons; the top ten hold approximately 0.035%. Sample: naive CD4+ T cells from blood. The receptor source for this set is a man between 25 and 39 years old in good health. The CDR3 runs from the conserved cysteine through the conserved F or W. Each record gives: clone size, J gene, V gene, D gene, CDR3 DNA, CDR3 protein. The D gene is left open where the match is weak. The size entry is marked missing in some rows and otherwise reads once, few, many or a size class.

>few|TRBJ2-7|TRBV5-1|TRBD2
TGCGCCAGCAGCTTGGGACTAGCGGTGCGCGGGGGTTACGAGCAGTACTTC
CASSLGLAVRGGYEQYF
>-|TRBJ1-6|TRBV4-3|-
TGCGCCAGCAGCCAAGAAAATTCACCCCTCCACTTT
CASSQENSPLHF
>few|TRBJ2-3|TRBV9|-
TGTGCCAGCAAGGGTGCAGATACGCAGTATTTT
CASKGADTQYF
>-|TRBJ2-3|TRBV19|-
TGTGCCAGTAGGCCCACAGGGTCCCCAGATACGCAGTATTTT
CASRPTGSPDTQYF
>-|TRBJ1-3|TRBV2|-
TGTGCCAGCAGTGAAGACATTGGAAACACCATATATTTT
CASSEDIGNTIYF
>-|TRBJ2-4|TRBV7-2|-
TGTGCCAGCAGCTTAGAGGCGGTAGCCAAAAACATTCAGTACTTC
CASSLEAVAKNIQYF
>few|TRBJ1-2|TRBV20-1|-
TGCAGTGCTAGTGCAGGGGACGGCTACACCTTC
CSASAGDGYTF
>few|TRBJ2-4|TRBV6-6|-
TGTGCCAGCAACTTCGCTGGGGCCAAAAACATTCAGTACTTC
CASNFAGAKNIQYF
>few|TRBJ2-7|TRBV7-2|TRBD1
TGTGCCAGCAGCCTCTGGGGACAGGGGGCACACGAGCAGTACTTC
CASSLWGQGAHEQYF
>few|TRBJ2-3|TRBV15|-
TGTGCCACCAGCAGAGATCTGGCAGATACGCAGTATTTT
CATSRDLADTQYF
>-|TRBJ2-1|TRBV20-1|-
TGCAGTGCTAGAGATAGAAATGAGCAGTTCTTC
CSARDRNEQFF
>few|TRBJ2-5|TRBV28|TRBD2
TGTGCCAGCCGCCTCCCAGGCGGGGGCCAAGAGACCCAGTACTTC
CASRLPGGGQETQYF
>-|TRBJ1-1|TRBV25-1|TRBD1
TGTGCCAGCAGTGGAACAGGGGGCTGGAACACTGAAGCTTTCTTT
CASSGTGGWNTEAFF
>-|TRBJ2-7|TRBV2|-
TGTGCCAGCAGTGAAGTGCAGGTCTACGAGCAGTACTTC
CASSEVQVYEQYF
>-|TRBJ2-7|TRBV6-1|TRBD2
TGTGCCAGCAGAGAAAGACTAGCGGGGGAGCGCGAGCAGTACTTC
CASRERLAGEREQYF
>few|TRBJ2-1|TRBV7-7|TRBD1
TGTGCTAGCAGCTCCGGACGAGGGGGCGGTGAGCAGTTCTTC
CASSSGRGGGEQFF
>-|TRBJ2-5|TRBV7-9|-
TGTGCCAGCAGCTTGGGTCAGGGGCAAGAGACCCAGTACTTC
CASSLGQGQETQYF
>few|TRBJ2-1|TRBV19|TRBD2
TGTGCCAGTAGTAGCCCTGGCGGGAGGGACTTCAATGAGCAGTTCTTC
CASSSPGGRDFNEQFF
>few|TRBJ1-5|TRBV27|-
TGTGCCAGCAGTTTACACAGAAATCAGCCCCAGCATTTT
CASSLHRNQPQHF
>-|TRBJ2-5|TRBV7-9|-
TGTGCCAGCAGCTACCACAGAGAACAAGAGACCCAGTACTTC
CASSYHREQETQYF
>-|TRBJ2-3|TRBV4-3|TRBD2
TGCGCCAGCAGCCCAAGGACTAGCGGAAAGGGGCGGTTAGATACGCAGTATTTT
CASSPRTSGKGRLDTQYF
>few|TRBJ2-3|TRBV7-2|TRBD2
TGTGCCAGCTTTGCCTCCGGCGGGAGGACAGATACGCAGTATTTT
CASFASGGRTDTQYF
>-|TRBJ1-6|TRBV19|-
TGTGCCAGTAGTATTACCCGGGGCGGTTCACCCCTCCACTTT
CASSITRGGSPLHF
>-|TRBJ2-5|TRBV7-2|TRBD2
TGTGCCAGCAGCTCAACTAGCGGGGCAGGCGAGACCCAGTACTTC
CASSSTSGAGETQYF
>-|TRBJ2-2|TRBV5-6|-
TGTGCCAGCAGCTTGATTGTATCAACTAGGACTACCCGGAGCGGTGAGCTGTTTTTT
CASSLIVSTRTTRSGELFF
>-|TRBJ2-3|TRBV7-9|-
TGTGCCAGCAGCGTGACAAGGAGCACAGATACGCAGTATTTT
CASSVTRSTDTQYF
>-|TRBJ1-1|TRBV19|TRBD1
TGTGCCAGTAGCCTTTACAGGGGAGTGTGGGTCACTGAAGCTTTCTTT
CASSLYRGVWVTEAFF
>few|TRBJ1-5|TRBV27|-
TGTGCCCGGATGACGCCCCAGCATTTT
CARMTPQHF
>-|TRBJ2-5|TRBV30|-
TGTGCCTGGAGTAAAGGGTTCGAGACCCAGTACTTC
CAWSKGFETQYF
>-|TRBJ2-3|TRBV2|-
TGTGCCAGCAGTGAAACGGCCCGGAGCACAGATACGCAGTATTTT
CASSETARSTDTQYF
>-|TRBJ1-2|TRBV7-9|-
TGTGCCAGCAGCTTAGGGGGCTACACCTTC
CASSLGGYTF
>few|TRBJ2-5|TRBV29-1|-
TGCAGCGTTGTAAGTGGAAATCAAGAGACCCAGTACTTC
CSVVSGNQETQYF
>few|TRBJ2-5|TRBV7-6|-
TGTGCCAGCAGCTTAGCCGGGGCGGGGCAAGAGACCCAGTACTTC
CASSLAGAGQETQYF
>few|TRBJ2-5|TRBV15|-
TGTGCCACCAGCAGAGATTTCAGCCAAGAGACCCAGTACTTC
CATSRDFSQETQYF
>few|TRBJ1-3|TRBV18|-
TGTGCCAGCTCACCAAGCGACGGTCCCTTGGGAAACACCATATATTTT
CASSPSDGPLGNTIYF
>few|TRBJ2-2|TRBV9|-
TGTGCCAGCAGCGTAGCAACGGGGTCCTTAGTCGGGGAGCTGTTTTTT
CASSVATGSLVGELFF
>-|TRBJ2-1|TRBV19|-
TGTGCCAGTAGTCCCCTGGGAGGAAGCTACAATGAGCAGTTCTTC
CASSPLGGSYNEQFF
>-|TRBJ2-5|TRBV7-6|-
TGTGCCACCACGACAGGCCAAGAGACCCAGTACTTC
CATTTGQETQYF
>-|TRBJ2-7|TRBV2|TRBD1
TGTGCCAGCAGCCCCGACAGGGGGTCATACGAGCAGTACTTC
CASSPDRGSYEQYF
>few|TRBJ2-5|TRBV28|-
TGTGCCAGCAGGGCCTCGGGCGCGGAGACCCAGTACTTC
CASRASGAETQYF
>-|TRBJ1-3|TRBV14|TRBD1
TGTGCCAGCAGCGAACGACAGGGGCAAGGAAACACCATATATTTT
CASSERQGQGNTIYF
>-|TRBJ1-1|TRBV5-4|-
TGTGCCAGCAGCCCCGGGGCCAGCAGCGGAGCTTTCTTT
CASSPGASSGAFF
>few|TRBJ1-1|TRBV19|-
TGTGCCGTCACGGGGCCAGCAGGCACTGAAGCTTTCTTT
CAVTGPAGTEAFF
>-|TRBJ2-3|TRBV4-1|TRBD2
TGCGCCAGCAGCCCCGGGGGTGCTAGCGGGGGGCGAGATACGCAGTATTTT
CASSPGGASGGRDTQYF
>-|TRBJ1-5|TRBV5-4|-
TGTGCCAGCAGCCCGGGAACCGGTCCAGGTCAGCCCCAGCATTTT
CASSPGTGPGQPQHF
>-|TRBJ1-1|TRBV7-6|-
TGTGCCAGCAGCTCGGGGTGGCGGAACACTGAAGCTTTCTTT
CASSSGWRNTEAFF
>few|TRBJ1-3|TRBV18|-
TGTGCCAGCTCACCAAGGGACGGCCTCTCTGGAAACACCATATATTTT
CASSPRDGLSGNTIYF
>-|TRBJ2-7|TRBV5-1|-
TGCGCCAGCAGCTTGGAAGGGCTCCACGAGCAGTACTTC
CASSLEGLHEQYF
>few|TRBJ1-1|TRBV7-2|-
TGTGCCAGCAGCAGGAGCGGGATGAACACTGAAGCTTTCTTT
CASSRSGMNTEAFF
>-|TRBJ1-1|TRBV29-1|-
TGCAGCGTGAAGACAGAGCAAGCTTTCTTT
CSVKTEQAFF
>few|TRBJ2-1|TRBV19|-
TGTGCCAGTAAGACTAGGGGTTTTGAGCAGTTCTTC
CASKTRGFEQFF
>few|TRBJ2-3|TRBV5-6|TRBD2
TGTGCCAGCAATCTCCTCCAGCGGGAGGGCCTAGATACGCAGTATTTT
CASNLLQREGLDTQYF
>few|TRBJ2-6|TRBV7-9|TRBD2
TGTGCCAGCAGCCCGGGAGGAGCCTCTGGGGCCAACGTCCTGACTTTC
CASSPGGASGANVLTF